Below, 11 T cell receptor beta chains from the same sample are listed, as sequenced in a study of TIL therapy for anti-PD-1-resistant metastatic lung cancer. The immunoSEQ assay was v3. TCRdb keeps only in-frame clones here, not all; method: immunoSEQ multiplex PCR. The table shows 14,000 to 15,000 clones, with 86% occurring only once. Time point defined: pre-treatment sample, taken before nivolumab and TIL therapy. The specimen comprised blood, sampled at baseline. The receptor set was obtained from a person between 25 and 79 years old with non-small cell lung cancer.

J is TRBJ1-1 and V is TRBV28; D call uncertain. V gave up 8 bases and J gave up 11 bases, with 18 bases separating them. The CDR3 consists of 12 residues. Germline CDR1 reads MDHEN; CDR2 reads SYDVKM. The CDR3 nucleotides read TGTGCCAGCCGAGCGGCCGACCCCCGGGCTTTCTTT. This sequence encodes CASRAADPRAFF.

The CDR3 DNA reads as TGTGCCAGCTGGGTCTGGCAGAGGGCTGGCTACACCTTC. Residues: CASWVWQRAGYTF. The genes are TRBV6-1 and TRBJ1-2; the D is unclear. This CDR3 is built from 13 residues. Trimming shortened V by 8 bases and J by 7 bases, and 17 bases separated the two germline ends. From germline, CDR1 is MNHNS and CDR2 SASEGT.

CDR3 amino acids: CASSLIRRDDEQFF. CDR3 sequence (DNA): TGTGCCAGCAGCTTAATACGCAGGGACGATGAGCAGTTCTTC. The chain joins TRBV7-9 to TRBJ2-1, with D perhaps matching TRBD1 or TRBD2 (5 bases each). Per germline, CDR1 SEHNR and CDR2 FQNEAQ (reference sequence). Trimming removed 2 bases at V and 8 bases at J, with 13 bases between. This CDR3 spans 14 amino acids.

CDR3 region: CASRIPGGTEAFF. For the CDR3, the DNA is TGTGCCAGCAGAATCCCCGGGGGAACTGAAGCTTTCTTT. The chain has TRBV28 and TRBJ1-1, with D possibly TRBD1 on 5 matching bases. This CDR3 contains 13 residues. Germline-derived CDR1 and CDR2 are MDHEN and SYDVKM. The V end lost 6 bases, the J end lost 5 bases, and 13 bases lay between the germline ends. The entire variable domain, with the rest obtained from reference TRBV28 and TRBJ1-1, is as follows: DVKVTQSSRYLVKRTGEKVFLECVQDMDHENMFWYRQDPGLGLRLIYFSYDVKMKEKGDIPEGYSVSREKKERFSLILESASTNQTSMYLCASRIPGGTEAFFGQGTRLTVV.

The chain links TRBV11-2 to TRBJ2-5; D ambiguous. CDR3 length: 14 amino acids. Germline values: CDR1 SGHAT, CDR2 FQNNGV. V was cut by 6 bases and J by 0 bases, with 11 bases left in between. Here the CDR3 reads CASSSLTYQETQYF. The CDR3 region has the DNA TGTGCCAGCAGTTCTCTTACTTACCAAGAGACCCAGTACTTC.

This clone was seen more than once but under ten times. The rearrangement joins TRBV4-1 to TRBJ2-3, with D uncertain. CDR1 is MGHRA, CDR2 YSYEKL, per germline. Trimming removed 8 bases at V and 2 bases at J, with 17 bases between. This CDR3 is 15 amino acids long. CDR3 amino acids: CASSLTSLDTDTQYF. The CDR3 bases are TGCGCCAGCTCGTTGACCTCCCTCGACACAGATACGCAGTATTTT.

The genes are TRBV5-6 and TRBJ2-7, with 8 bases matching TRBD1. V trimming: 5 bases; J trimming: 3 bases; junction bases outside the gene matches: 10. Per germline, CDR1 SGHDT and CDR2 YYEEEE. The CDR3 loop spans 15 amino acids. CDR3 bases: TGTGCCAGCAGTCCAATCGGGACAGGTGACTACGAGCAGTACTTC. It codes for CASSPIGTGDYEQYF. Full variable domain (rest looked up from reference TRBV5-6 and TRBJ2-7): DAGVTQSPTHLIKTRGQQVTLRCSPKSGHDTVSWYQQALGQGPQFIFQYYEEEERQRGNFPDRFSGHQFPNYSSELNVNALLLGDSALYLCASSPIGTGDYEQYFGPGTRLTVT.

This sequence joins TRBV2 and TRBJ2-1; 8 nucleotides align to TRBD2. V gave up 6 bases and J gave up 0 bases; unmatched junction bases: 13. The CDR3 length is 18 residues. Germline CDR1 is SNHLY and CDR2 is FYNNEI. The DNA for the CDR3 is TGTGCCAGCAGCGACCATAGCGGGAAGGGGAGCTCCTACAATGAGCAGTTCTTC. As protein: CASSDHSGKGSSYNEQFF.

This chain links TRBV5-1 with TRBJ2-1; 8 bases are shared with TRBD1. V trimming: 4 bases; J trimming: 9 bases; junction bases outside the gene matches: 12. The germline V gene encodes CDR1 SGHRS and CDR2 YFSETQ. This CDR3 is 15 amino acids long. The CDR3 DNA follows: TGCGCCAGCAGCAGGTCGTCAGCACAGGGGGGTGAGCAGTTCTTC. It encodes CASSRSSAQGGEQFF. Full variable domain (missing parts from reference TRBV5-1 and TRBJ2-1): KAGVTQTPRYLIKTRGQQVTLSCSPISGHRSVSWYQQTPGQGLQFLFEYFSETQRNKGNFPGRFSGRQFSNSRSEMNVSTLELGDSALYLCASSRSSAQGGEQFFGPGTRLTVL.

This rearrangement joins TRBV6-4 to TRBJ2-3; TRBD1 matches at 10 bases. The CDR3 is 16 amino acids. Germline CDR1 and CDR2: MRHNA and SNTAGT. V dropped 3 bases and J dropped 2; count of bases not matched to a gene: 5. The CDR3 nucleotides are TGTGCCAGCAGTGAAGGGACAGGGGACGCCACAGATACGCAGTATTTT. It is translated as CASSEGTGDATDTQYF.

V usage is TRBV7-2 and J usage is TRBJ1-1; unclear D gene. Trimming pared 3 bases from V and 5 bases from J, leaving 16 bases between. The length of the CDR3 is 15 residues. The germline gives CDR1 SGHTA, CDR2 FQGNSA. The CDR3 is CASSLSKDVETEAFF. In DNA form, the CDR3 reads TGTGCCAGCAGCTTGTCTAAGGACGTAGAAACTGAAGCTTTCTTT.